This TCR beta chain was sequenced in a study of cytomegalovirus exposure and HLA in healthy donors. Study findings and constraints: Diagnosis of cytomegalovirus status made by the classifier reportedly showed high specificity and sensitivity. In a later analysis, TCR beta V- and J-gene trimming was associated with a missense DCLRE1C variant. Across HLA loci, a later analysis found differing TCR association rates, with DRB1 most and HLA-C fewest.

CDR3 length: 13 amino acids. The germline CDR1 and CDR2 sequences are MNHNS and SASEGT. Trimming stripped 8 bases from V and 6 bases from J, with 17 bases between. The donors, nominally healthy at sampling, likely had unrecorded immune exposures. On this clone: The antigen is undetermined.

Vbeta (60) and Jbeta (13) primers were used in the PCR. The table came from immunoSEQ multiplex PCR; TCRdb's copy has only in-frame clones and leaves some out. The table records 130,000 or so clones, roughly 75% of them present only once. Sequenced: PBMCs. This TCR was recovered from a man in his thirties or forties in good health and CMV-seronegative. V is TRBV6-1 and J is TRBJ2-7, with D possibly being TRBD2 (6 bases). This CDR3 is CASLGTFPLEQYF. CDR3 nucleotides: TGTGCCAGCCTCGGGACTTTCCCCCTCGAGCAGTACTTC.